The T cell receptor beta chain described here comes from a study of T-cell memory formation after mild COVID-19. The wider study: Clusters were largely donor specific.

Researchers used 5'RACE with constant-segment primers to make TCR alpha and TCR beta cDNA libraries that carry sample barcodes and UMIs. TCRdb used MiXCR to reprocess the 5' RACE reads, holding one entry per CDR3 protein. The table shows over 150,000 distinct CDR3 sequences, with over 20% occurring only once. As to this clonotype: Its antigen is as yet unknown.

The study, taken as a whole, reports: Within pre-infection memory, some responding clones were found, suggesting cross-reactive memory joined. Contracting CD4+ clones lay largely in CM and EM, with CD8+ ones residing in EMRA.

The CDR3 contains 14 residues. Germline assignment: CDR1 DFQATT and CDR2 SNEGSKA (reference sequence). Unmatched junction bases numbered 4, after V lost 0 bases and J lost 3 bases. Sequenced: PBMCs or a T cell subset sorted from them (not recorded which). This sequence joins TRBV20-1 and TRBJ2-7; 8 bases fit TRBD2. The sequence derives from an adult woman who had mild COVID-19 (a few samples of this study predate the infection). Cell type and time point are not known. CDR3 sequence reads: CSARDRAGGYEQYF. The DNA of the CDR3 is TGCAGTGCTAGAGATCGGGCGGGAGGCTACGAGCAGTACTTC.